A single sample is the source of the 28 T cell receptor beta chains below, sequenced in a study of Ad26.COV2.S vaccination and SARS-CoV-2 variants. Stated treatment: about 20 received Ad26.COV2.S at low or high dose, single or two shots; five or six received placebo; per-sample allocation not given. Material that was analyzed had been drawn on day 63 after the first vaccine or placebo injection. Measured with immunoSEQ multiplex PCR; TCRdb has only the in-frame clones, and not every one. The table records about half a million clones, 80% to 90% of them present only once. The specimen was peripheral blood, collected in a trial of Ad26.COV2.S vaccine versus placebo. These receptors were collected from a person between 18 and 65 years old who received the Ad26.COV2.S COVID-19 vaccine or a placebo.

The chain joins TRBV2 to TRBJ2-1, with TRBD2 matching 9 bases. Germline CDR1 reads SNHLY; CDR2 reads FYNNEI. CDR3 length: 17 residues. Trimming removed 4 bases from V and 8 bases from J; junction bases left unmatched: 15. The chain's CDR3 is CASSVITSAGGLHEQFF. CDR3 nucleotide sequence: TGTGCCAGCAGTGTGATCACTTCGGCGGGAGGGTTACATGAGCAGTTCTTC.

The CDR3 DNA sequence: TGCAGCGTTTTACTAGCGGGAGACCAAACCTACGAGCAGTACTTC. Translating gives CSVLLAGDQTYEQYF. The chain links TRBV29-1 to TRBJ2-7; 11 nucleotides agree with TRBD2. Losses at the gene ends were 5 bases for V and 2 bases for J; bases not matched to a gene: 8. This CDR3 has 15 residues. Germline lookup yields CDR1 SQVTM and CDR2 ANQGSEA.

The chain is built from TRBV5-1 and TRBJ2-7; 10 bases agree with TRBD2. Germline V CDR1 and CDR2: SGHRS, YFSETQ. This CDR3 spans 16 amino acids. V was pared by 0 bases and J by 3 bases, with 6 bases of the junction left unmatched. CDR3 DNA: TGCGCCAGCAGCTTGGTCCTAGCGGGAGCCTACTACGAGCAGTACTTC. Protein product: CASSLVLAGAYYEQYF.

V gene TRBV2 combines with J gene TRBJ1-1; possibly TRBD1 for D (5 bases). Germline lookup yields CDR1 SNHLY and CDR2 FYNNEI. This CDR3 region has 13 residues. The ends were cut back, 6 bases at V and 1 base at J, with 9 bases in the middle. CDR3 sequence (DNA): TGTGCCAGCAGGAAAGACAGGAACACTGAAGCTTTCTTT. Its translation is CASRKDRNTEAFF.

This rearrangement joins TRBV18 to TRBJ1-1; 9 nucleotides line up with TRBD1. The CDR3 loop spans 16 amino acids. Germline V gene sequence: CDR1 KGHSH, CDR2 LQKENI. V lost 0 bases and J lost 3; bases outside the gene matches: 5. The CDR3 sequence is CASSPPLDRGYTEAFF. CDR3 bases: TGTGCCAGCTCACCACCTCTTGACAGGGGGTACACTGAAGCTTTCTTT.

This clone was seen more than once but under ten times. The CDR3 is CASSPLRGTGTEAFF. The DNA of the CDR3 is TGTGCCAGCAGCCCGTTGAGGGGTACGGGGACTGAAGCTTTCTTT. The chain is built from TRBV9 and TRBJ1-1, with TRBD1 as a possible D gene (5 bases). Trimming removed 4 bases at V and 5 bases at J, with 18 bases between. This CDR3 comprises 15 residues. The V gene's germline CDR1 is SGDLS and CDR2 YYNGEE.

The chain recombines TRBV7-2 with TRBJ2-5; D call uncertain. The length of the CDR3 is 11 residues. Germline V gene lookup returns CDR1 SGHTA and CDR2 FQGNSA. Deletions cut 7 bases from V and 3 bases from J, with 6 bases between. CDR3 DNA sequence: TGTGCCAGCACTAACAAAGAGACCCAGTACTTC. Its protein is CASTNKETQYF.

This rearrangement joins TRBV2 to TRBJ2-1, with D maybe TRBD1 (6 bases). V was cut by 1 base and J by 8 bases, with 9 bases left in between. Germline CDR1 SNHLY, CDR2 FYNNEI. The CDR3 has 13 residues. The CDR3 sequence: CASSEDRVDEQFF. For the CDR3, the DNA is TGTGCCAGCAGTGAAGACAGGGTAGATGAGCAGTTCTTC.

As DNA, the CDR3 is TGTGCCAGCAGTTTTGTTGCTAGCTTTTTGGATACGCAGTATTTT. Translation gives CASSFVASFLDTQYF. The chain employs TRBV27 and TRBJ2-3; tentatively, D is TRBD2 (5 bases). CDR1 and CDR2 (germline): MNHEY, SMNVEV (reference sequence). V was pared by 3 bases and J by 6 bases, with 16 bases between. This CDR3 is 15 amino acids long.

The J gene is TRBJ2-5, the V gene TRBV5-4; D might be TRBD2 (5 bases). The ends were cut back, 1 base at V and 7 bases at J, with 17 bases in the middle. This CDR3 contains 15 residues. Germline CDR1 is SGHNT and CDR2 is YYREEE (reference sequence). The CDR3 sequence is CASSLYQRGSGTQYF. The CDR3 DNA reads TGTGCCAGCAGCTTGTATCAGCGAGGGTCCGGGACCCAGTACTTC.

A note on this clone: Other DNA sequences in this sample translate to the same CDR3. The gene calls are TRBV18 and TRBJ1-5, with D possibly being TRBD1 (6 bases). Germline loops: CDR1 KGHSH, CDR2 LQKENI. The CDR3 spans 13 residues. V lost 4 bases to trimming and J lost 4 bases, with 8 bases between them. CDR3 coding DNA: TGTGCCAGCTCACAAGGACAGAATCAGCCCCAGCATTTT. It translates to CASSQGQNQPQHF.

The chain has TRBV5-1 and TRBJ1-1; D remains ambiguous. The CDR3 is made up of 13 amino acids. Trimming took off 1 base at V and 11 bases at J, with 15 bases between the two ends. Germline CDR1 SGHRS, CDR2 YFSETQ. The CDR3 here is CASSLIREAQAFF. CDR3 bases: TGCGCCAGCAGCTTGATTCGGGAAGCGCAGGCTTTCTTT.

The chain employs TRBV19 and TRBJ2-1; 8 bases are a match to TRBD2. Unmatched junction bases numbered 3, after V lost 1 base and J lost 1 base. Germline CDR1 is LNHDA and CDR2 is SQIVND (reference sequence). The CDR3 totals 16 residues. The CDR3 loop is CASSIGLAFSYNEQFF. The DNA for the CDR3 is TGTGCCAGTAGTATAGGACTAGCGTTTTCCTACAATGAGCAGTTCTTC.

The genes are TRBV28 and TRBJ1-5; D gene uncertain. V lost 2 bases, J lost 6 bases, and 11 bases lay in between. Germline-derived CDR1 and CDR2 are MDHEN and SYDVKM. The CDR3 consists of 14 residues. The chain's CDR3 is CASSLSQRGQPQHF. In DNA form, the CDR3 reads TGTGCCAGCAGTTTAAGCCAGAGAGGTCAGCCCCAGCATTTT.

The chain combines TRBV29-1 with TRBJ2-1, with 9 nucleotides matching TRBD1. V shed 0 bases and J 7 bases; nucleotides not matched to a gene: 4. The CDR3 spans 14 residues. Germline CDR1 and CDR2: SQVTM and ANQGSEA. Written as DNA, the CDR3 is TGCAGCGTTGAAGAAGGGACAGGGAGGAATGAGCAGTTCTTC. Residues: CSVEEGTGRNEQFF.

The chain has TRBV7-9 and TRBJ1-2; weak D call: TRBD1 (6 bases). V lost 1 base to trimming and J lost 4 bases, with 10 bases between them. From germline, CDR1 is SEHNR and CDR2 FQNEAQ (reference sequence). This CDR3 is built from 14 residues. CDR3 DNA: TGTGCCAGCAGCTTAGAAGGGGGGACCTATGGCTACACCTTC. It encodes CASSLEGGTYGYTF.

The chain employs TRBV5-5 and TRBJ1-4; 7 nucleotides agree with TRBD1. V lost 3 bases to trimming and J lost 5 bases; unmatched junction nucleotides: 10. Germline-derived CDR1 and CDR2 are SGHKS and YYEKEE (reference sequence). CDR3 size: 16 residues. The CDR3 bases are TGTGCCAGCAGCTCCATCAGGACAGGCAAAAATGAAAAACTGTTTTTT. This gives the protein CASSSIRTGKNEKLFF. Full variable domain (outside the CDR3, taken from reference TRBV5-5 and TRBJ1-4): DAGVTQSPTHLIKTRGQQVTLRCSPISGHKSVSWYQQVLGQGPQFIFQYYEKEERGRGNFPDRFSARQFPNYSSELNVNALLLGDSALYLCASSSIRTGKNEKLFFGSGTQLSVL.

The chain links TRBV10-3 to TRBJ2-3; D call uncertain. The CDR3 has 13 residues. V lost 6 bases and J 3 bases, leaving 10 bases between the germline ends. The germline V gene has CDR1 ENHRY and CDR2 SYGVKD. The CDR3 region is CAIRSPGTDTQYF. The CDR3 bases are TGTGCCATCAGATCCCCCGGGACAGATACGCAGTATTTT.

The V call is TRBV19, the J call TRBJ2-2; 9 bases line up with TRBD1. Germline V lookup: CDR1 LNHDA, CDR2 SQIVND (reference sequence). Trimming at V came to 5 bases and at J to 13 bases, leaving 8 bases not matched to a gene. The CDR3 length is 13 residues. CDR3 nucleotide sequence: TGTGCCAGTAGTCCACCGGGACAGGGACGGCTGTTTTTT. Amino acid sequence: CASSPPGQGRLFF.

The chain uses TRBV12-5 and TRBJ2-5; 8 bases align to TRBD1. Germline-derived CDR1 and CDR2 are LGHNT and FRNRAP. The CDR3 is made up of 17 amino acids. V shed 6 bases and J 1 base; nucleotides not matched to a gene: 13. Here the CDR3 DNA reads TGTGCTAGTGGCCAGACTGGGACAGGAAGGGCCCAAGAGACCCAGTACTTC. This codes for CASGQTGTGRAQETQYF.

The V call is TRBV6-4, the J call TRBJ2-1; D unresolved. Trimming shortened V by 2 bases and J by 9 bases, and 11 bases separated the two germline ends. The germline V gene encodes CDR1 MRHNA and CDR2 SNTAGT. The CDR3 runs 13 residues. The CDR3 region is CASSDDLGGEQFF. The CDR3 bases are TGTGCCAGCAGTGACGACCTAGGTGGTGAGCAGTTCTTC.

The rearrangement uses TRBV2 and TRBJ2-3; 8 bases are shared with TRBD1. The V segment lost 7 bases and the J segment 2 bases; nucleotides outside the gene matches: 11. Germline V gene data show CDR1 as SNHLY and CDR2 as FYNNEI. The CDR3 runs 16 residues. Here the CDR3 reads CASTADGTGATDTQYF. Here the CDR3 DNA reads TGTGCCAGCACCGCGGACGGGACAGGCGCCACAGATACGCAGTATTTT.

J is TRBJ1-3 and V is TRBV2; D unresolved. Germline V gives CDR1 SNHLY, CDR2 FYNNEI. The V end was cut by 2 bases, the J end by 0 bases, with 11 bases between. The CDR3 contains 16 residues. The CDR3 coding sequence is TGTGCCAGCAGTGAATTCTTAAGGGTCTCTGGAAACACCATATATTTT. Translated, it gives CASSEFLRVSGNTIYF.

The V call is TRBV11-2, the J call TRBJ2-7; 7 positions agree with TRBD1. CDR3 size: 11 residues. Trimming removed 6 bases from V and 6 bases from J; junction bases left unmatched: 2. Germline V gives CDR1 SGHAT, CDR2 FQNNGV. The CDR3 region has the DNA TGTGCCAGCAGTAACAGGGGCGAGCAGTACTTC. Translation gives CASSNRGEQYF.

This clone appeared a few times. The chain recombines TRBV7-2 with TRBJ1-5; possibly TRBD1 for D (6 bases). The ends were cut back, 3 bases at V and 3 bases at J, with 12 bases in the middle. The CDR3 has 15 residues. The germline V gene has CDR1 SGHTA and CDR2 FQGNSA. The CDR3 sequence is CASSFDGQHNQPQHF. For the CDR3, the DNA is TGTGCCAGCAGCTTTGACGGACAGCACAATCAGCCCCAGCATTTT.

V usage is TRBV7-3 and J usage is TRBJ2-1; 14 nucleotides line up with TRBD2. Germline V gene lookup returns CDR1 SGHTA and CDR2 FQGTGA. This CDR3 spans 15 amino acids. V dropped 4 bases and J dropped 9; count of bases not matched to a gene: 5. For the CDR3, the DNA is TGTGCCAGCAGCTCGACCGGGACTAGCGGGGGTGAGCAGTTCTTC. Amino acids: CASSSTGTSGGEQFF.

The chain recombines TRBV30 with TRBJ2-7; 15 nucleotides align to TRBD2. V lost 3 bases to trimming and J lost 0 bases; unmatched junction nucleotides: 6. This CDR3 contains 17 residues. Per the germline V gene, CDR1 is GTSNPN and CDR2 is SVGIG (reference sequence). The DNA for the CDR3 is TGTGCCTGGAGCCCCTGGACTAGCGGGAGGGCCTCCTACGAGCAGTACTTC. The encoded protein is CAWSPWTSGRASYEQYF.

The gene calls are TRBV27 and TRBJ2-7, with 10 positions matching TRBD2. J lost 4 bases, V lost 10 bases, and 1 base had no gene match. The CDR3 has 11 residues. Germline V lookup: CDR1 MNHEY, CDR2 SMNVEV (reference sequence). The CDR3 loop reads CATGLAYEQYF. Here the CDR3 DNA reads TGTGCCACGGGACTAGCGTACGAGCAGTACTTC.